These 32 T cell receptor beta chains were sequenced from one sample in a study of blood T cell repertoires in COVID-19. Profiling relied on immunoSEQ multiplex PCR, and the TCRdb table lists in-frame clones only, not all of them. Among fewer than 150,000 clones listed, approximately 84% were seen once. The specimen sequenced was peripheral blood. The origin of the receptors is a woman aged 50 to 60 who had recovered from COVID-19.

The chain carries TRBV5-1 and TRBJ2-5; 9 nucleotides match TRBD2. Looked up from germline, CDR1 is SGHRS and CDR2 is YFSETQ. This CDR3 spans 15 amino acids. V lost 1 base, J lost 4 bases, and 5 bases stayed unmatched. This CDR3 reads CASSLTAGGRETQYF. The CDR3 bases are TGCGCCAGCAGCTTGACTGCGGGGGGGAGAGAGACCCAGTACTTC.

This chain links TRBV2 with TRBJ2-7, with 12 bases lining up with TRBD2. The germline gives CDR1 SNHLY, CDR2 FYNNEI. The CDR3 extends over 13 amino acids. The ends lost 8 bases at V and 7 bases at J; junction bases unmatched: 6. This chain's CDR3 is CASRLAGVSEQYF. The CDR3 DNA reads as TGTGCCAGCCGACTAGCGGGAGTGTCGGAGCAGTACTTC.

This chain links TRBV7-2 with TRBJ2-1, with TRBD1 identical over 12 bases. V lost 5 bases and J lost 9; bases outside the gene matches: 8. CDR3 length: 15 residues. Germline lookup yields CDR1 SGHTA and CDR2 FQGNSA. The CDR3 DNA sequence: TGTGCCAGCAGCGCTTGGGACAGGGGGCGTCGTGAGCAGTTCTTC. It codes for CASSAWDRGRREQFF.

The J gene is TRBJ1-5, the V gene TRBV19; D remains ambiguous. This CDR3 is 13 amino acids long. Germline CDR1 and CDR2: LNHDA and SQIVND (reference sequence). The V end was cut by 4 bases, the J end by 3 bases, with 7 bases between. DNA of the CDR3: TGTGCCAGTAGTAAGGAGTCCAATCAGCCCCAGCATTTT. It specifies CASSKESNQPQHF.

V and J are TRBV30 and TRBJ1-1; D is ambiguous. The CDR3 has 12 amino acids. The V and J ends lost 2 bases and 14 bases respectively, with 18 bases between them. Germline V gene data show CDR1 as GTSNPN and CDR2 as SVGIG (reference sequence). The CDR3 spells CAWSPAPVAEFF. The CDR3 nucleotides are TGTGCCTGGAGTCCAGCCCCAGTGGCGGAGTTCTTT.

The chain combines TRBV6-5 with TRBJ1-1; a weak D match, TRBD1 (6 bases). V dropped 6 bases and J dropped 2 bases, with 16 bases sitting between them. The CDR3 length is 15 residues. Germline lookup yields CDR1 MNHEY and CDR2 SVGAGI. The CDR3 here is CASSPATGKNTEAFF. The CDR3, as DNA: TGTGCCAGCAGCCCGGCGACAGGTAAAAACACTGAAGCTTTCTTT.

The chain is built from TRBV7-9 and TRBJ2-7, with TRBD2 matching over 9 bases. This CDR3 has 17 residues. Germline assignment: CDR1 SEHNR and CDR2 FQNEAQ (reference sequence). V dropped 3 bases and J dropped 4; count of bases not matched to a gene: 13. The CDR3: CASSLGPKSGRLYEQYF. In DNA, the CDR3 is TGTGCCAGCAGCTTGGGGCCCAAGAGCGGGAGGTTGTACGAGCAGTACTTC.

V and J are TRBV4-3 and TRBJ1-2; TRBD1 is a possible D gene (6 bases). Trimming shortened V by 4 bases and J by 4 bases, and 13 bases separated the two germline ends. Germline V gene data show CDR1 as LGHNA and CDR2 as YSLEER. CDR3 size: 14 residues. CDR3 sequence: CASSPDRQSYGYTF. As DNA, the CDR3 is TGCGCCAGCAGCCCGGACAGACAAAGCTATGGCTACACCTTC.

The chain has TRBV7-9 and TRBJ2-2; 10 bases are shared with TRBD2. This CDR3 has 16 residues. Germline lookup yields CDR1 SEHNR and CDR2 FQNEAQ (reference sequence). The ends lost 5 bases at V and 2 bases at J; junction bases unmatched: 5. CDR3 coding DNA: TGTGCCAGCAGCGCAACTAGCGGGGTTAACACCGGGGAGCTGTTTTTT. Its translation: CASSATSGVNTGELFF. Drawing the rest from reference TRBV7-9 and TRBJ2-2, the complete variable domain is DTGVSQNPRHKITKRGQNVTFRCDPISEHNRLYWYRQTLGQGPEFLTYFQNEAQLEKSRLLSDRFSAERPKGSFSTLEIQRTEQGDSAMYLCASSATSGVNTGELFFGEGSRLTVL.

V usage is TRBV7-2 and J usage is TRBJ2-3; 8 bases align to TRBD1. V shed 1 base and J 8 bases; nucleotides not matched to a gene: 5. CDR3 length: 14 residues. Germline V gene sequence: CDR1 SGHTA, CDR2 FQGNSA. The CDR3 DNA reads as TGTGCCAGCAGCTTAGTTCCACAGGGGGGTACGCAGTATTTT. This encodes CASSLVPQGGTQYF.

This chain uses TRBV11-3 with TRBJ2-6, with TRBD2 matching 11 bases. The germline V gene has CDR1 SGHNT and CDR2 YENEEA. This CDR3 has 19 residues. The V gene end was trimmed by 2 bases and the J gene end by 3 bases; junction bases not matched to a gene: 9. The CDR3 DNA sequence: TGTGCCAGCAGCTTACTAGCGGGAGGCATCTCAAGTGGGGCCAACGTCCTGACTTTC. This codes for CASSLLAGGISSGANVLTF.

In DNA, the CDR3 is TGTGCCAGCTCGGGCTTTGACACTGAAGCTTTCTTT. It specifies CASSGFDTEAFF. This chain joins TRBV18 and TRBJ1-1; D uncertain. V was trimmed by 6 bases and J by 3 bases, leaving 8 bases between them. Germline V gene sequence: CDR1 KGHSH, CDR2 LQKENI. This CDR3 has 12 amino acids.

This chain uses TRBV5-4 with TRBJ1-3; D gene ambiguous. The CDR3 has 16 residues. Germline V gene data show CDR1 as SGHNT and CDR2 as YYREEE (reference sequence). With 4 bases removed from V and 4 bases from J, the gap between germline ends came to 18 bases. The CDR3 nucleotides are TGTGCCAGCAGCGAGGAGTCTCGGGGATCCGGAAACACCATATATTTT. It yields the protein CASSEESRGSGNTIYF.

The genes are TRBV2 and TRBJ2-3; possibly TRBD2 for D (6 bases). V lost 6 bases, J lost 0 bases, and 10 bases lay in between. CDR1 and CDR2 from the germline V gene are SNHLY and FYNNEI. The CDR3 spans 14 residues. The CDR3 nucleotides are TGTGCCAGCAGCCCGGGACTGAGCACAGATACGCAGTATTTT. Its protein product is CASSPGLSTDTQYF.

The chain carries TRBV6-2 or TRBV6-3 and TRBJ2-7; tentatively, D is TRBD1 (6 bases). Germline values: CDR1 MNHEY, CDR2 SVGEGT. Trimming stripped 2 bases from V and 12 bases from J, with 11 bases between. This CDR3 is built from 11 residues. The CDR3: CASSYNRALYF. Written as DNA, the CDR3 is TGTGCCAGCAGTTACAACAGGGCCCTGTACTTC.

The rearrangement links TRBV19 to TRBJ1-5; 8 positions agree with TRBD1. CDR1 is LNHDA and CDR2 is SQIVND in the germline V gene (reference sequence). Trimming cost V 4 bases and J 4 bases; bases outside gene matches: 6. This CDR3 comprises 15 residues. As DNA, the CDR3 is TGTGCCAGTAGTAGAGGGACAGGATTAAATCAGCCCCAGCATTTT. Its translation is CASSRGTGLNQPQHF.

This clone was observed a few times. The CDR3 DNA sequence: TGTGCCAGCAGGGACTTCTTACGGTGGAAACTGTTTTTT. Translated: CASRDFLRWKLFF. The V gene is TRBV6-5, the J gene TRBJ1-4; D gene uncertain. The CDR3 runs 13 residues. The V end lost 6 bases, the J end lost 11 bases, and 16 bases lay between the germline ends. Germline V CDR1 and CDR2: MNHEY, SVGAGI.

Turning to this clone: At one end, the junction sequence differs from germline, possibly due to a read error. J is TRBJ2-7 and V is TRBV7-9, with a possible D match to TRBD1 (5 bases). The germline gives CDR1 SEHNR, CDR2 FQNEAQ (reference sequence). The length of the CDR3 is 11 residues. CDR3 amino acids: CASSLDGAQGF. DNA for the CDR3: TGTGCCAGCAGCTTAGATGGGGCTCAGGGCTTC.

This rearrangement joins TRBV19 to TRBJ1-1; D is unresolved. The ends were cut back, 6 bases at V and 1 base at J, with 9 bases in the middle. This CDR3 contains 13 residues. Germline V gene lookup returns CDR1 LNHDA and CDR2 SQIVND (reference sequence). The CDR3 loop reads CASRRLGNTEAFF. Here the CDR3 DNA reads TGTGCCAGTAGGAGACTCGGGAACACTGAAGCTTTCTTT.

V and J are TRBV3-1 (or the pseudogene TRBV3-2) and TRBJ1-2; TRBD1 might be the D (5 bases). CDR1 and CDR2 (germline): LGHDT, YNNKEL (reference sequence). This CDR3 is 13 amino acids long. The V and J ends lost 3 bases and 5 bases respectively, with 10 bases between them. As DNA, the CDR3 is TGTGCCAGCAGCCAGGACACTGCGTATGGCTACACCTTC. Its translation: CASSQDTAYGYTF.

V usage is TRBV29-1 and J usage is TRBJ1-1; 8 nucleotides line up with TRBD1. This CDR3 is built from 14 residues. V shed 7 bases, J shed 10 bases, and the junction held 17 bases outside the gene matches. The germline gives CDR1 SQVTM, CDR2 ANQGSEA. CDR3 sequence (DNA): TGCAGCGCAGGGGCCGGGACAGGCCATGGGGGAGCTTTCTTT. Translation: CSAGAGTGHGGAFF.

The chain has TRBV2 and TRBJ1-6; no firm D call. The V and J ends lost 8 bases and 5 bases respectively, with 10 bases between them. This CDR3 has 13 amino acids. Germline values: CDR1 SNHLY, CDR2 FYNNEI. CDR3 residues: CASLLHHNSPLHF. The CDR3 DNA is TGTGCCAGCCTACTCCACCATAATTCACCCCTCCACTTT.

The sample holds many counts of this clone. The genes are TRBV9 and TRBJ1-1; the D gene is possibly TRBD1 (5 bases). CDR1 SGDLS and CDR2 YYNGEE come from the germline V gene. The CDR3 covers 15 residues. Trimming shortened V by 4 bases and J by 1 base, and 14 bases separated the two germline ends. In nucleotides, the CDR3 is TGTGCCAGCAGCTGGGGGAGGGGCGAGAACACTGAAGCTTTCTTT. This encodes CASSWGRGENTEAFF.

The chain has TRBV7-3 and TRBJ2-2, with 7 nucleotides matching TRBD1. This CDR3 is 14 amino acids long. The V gene's germline CDR1 is SGHTA and CDR2 FQGTGA. The J segment lost 5 bases and the V segment lost 2 bases, leaving 2 bases of the junction unmatched. DNA of the CDR3: TGTGCCAGCAGCTTAGGGACAGCAACCGGGGAGCTGTTTTTT. Protein: CASSLGTATGELFF.

The chain links TRBV27 to TRBJ1-1, with a weak D call TRBD1 (5 bases). V was pared by 3 bases and J by 4 bases, with 15 bases between. Germline CDR1 MNHEY, CDR2 SMNVEV (reference sequence). CDR3 length equals 15 residues. The chain's CDR3 is CASSFSGRGSTEAFF. For the CDR3, the DNA is TGTGCCAGCAGTTTTAGCGGGCGGGGGAGCACTGAAGCTTTCTTT.

This clone was detected ten times or more. This chain joins TRBV27 and TRBJ2-7; possible D gene TRBD2, 5 bases. Trimming shortened V by 6 bases and J by 4 bases, and 16 bases separated the two germline ends. Germline assignment: CDR1 MNHEY and CDR2 SMNVEV (reference sequence). This CDR3 contains 14 residues. Written as DNA, the CDR3 is TGTGCCAGCAGGAGAGGAGGTGGCTTTTACGAGCAGTACTTC. Amino acids: CASRRGGGFYEQYF.

The chain recombines TRBV6-5 with TRBJ2-3, with 9 bases identical to TRBD1. The CDR3 runs to 15 residues. Per germline, CDR1 MNHEY and CDR2 SVGAGI. Unmatched junction bases numbered 6, after V lost 4 bases and J lost 4 bases. The CDR3 DNA is TGTGCCAGCAGTTTACAGGGGGCGAAGGCAGATACGCAGTATTTT. Residues: CASSLQGAKADTQYF.

This clone was detected only once. The V and J genes are TRBV12-3 or TRBV12-4 and TRBJ1-2, with a weak D call TRBD1 (5 bases). Trimming pared 2 bases from V and 2 bases from J, leaving 6 bases between. CDR3 length equals 13 residues. Here the CDR3 DNA reads TGTGCCAGCAGTTTAAAGGGGAACTATGGCTACACCTTC. Protein product: CASSLKGNYGYTF.

This clone has only one observation. The chain combines TRBV5-1 with TRBJ2-6; the match to TRBD1 covers 12 bases. The CDR3 has 18 residues. Per the germline V gene, CDR1 is SGHRS and CDR2 is YFSETQ. V lost 2 bases, J lost 2 bases, and 5 bases stayed unmatched. CDR3 sequence (DNA): TGCGCCAGCAGCTTTGGGGGACAGGGGGCTGCTGGGGCCAACGTCCTGACTTTC. Amino acids: CASSFGGQGAAGANVLTF.

A single count supports this clone. This chain joins TRBV6-5 and TRBJ1-2; no definite D call. V was shortened by 3 bases and J by 4 bases, with 12 bases between the two germline ends. Germline V lookup: CDR1 MNHEY, CDR2 SVGAGI. The CDR3 has 14 residues. CDR3 protein: CASSYASGSYGYTF. The CDR3 DNA reads as TGTGCCAGCAGTTATGCCTCGGGGAGCTATGGCTACACCTTC.

The CDR3 DNA reads as TGCGCCAGCAGCTCTAACTCCGGGACAGGGTCCCTATTGTTTTTT. Protein sequence: CASSSNSGTGSLLFF. V and J are TRBV5-1 and TRBJ1-4, with 9 bases identical to TRBD1. CDR1 and CDR2 from the germline V gene are SGHRS and YFSETQ. V was clipped by 3 bases and J by 15 bases; unmatched bases: 15. This CDR3 comprises 15 residues.

The rearrangement joins TRBV6-2 or TRBV6-3 to TRBJ2-2, with 9 bases lining up with TRBD1. This CDR3 has 16 residues. Per the germline V gene, CDR1 is MNHEY and CDR2 is SVGEGT. Germline trimming cut 5 bases from V and 8 bases from J; bases unmatched to any gene: 12. In DNA form, the CDR3 reads TGTGCCAGCAGTATAGGAGGGACAGGGTTTCGAGGGGAGCTGTTTTTT. Protein: CASSIGGTGFRGELFF.